The 22 T cell receptor beta chains below were found in one sample sequenced in a study of blood T cells in healthy people across ages. Next came a second PCR, run for 7 to 11 cycles, which used a sample-barcoded 5' primer along with a J-beta primer mix. Using its own MiXCR run on the 5' RACE reads, TCRdb lists one record per CDR3 protein. The repertoire includes about 830,000 distinct CDR3 sequences, approximately 59% of them detected once, and about a quarter sits in the top ten. Sequencing was performed on blood. All receptors come from a man under 40 in good health.

This clonotype was seen a few times. This rearrangement joins TRBV6-5 to TRBJ2-1; the D gene is possibly TRBD2 (6 bases). Trimming removed 7 bases at V and 0 bases at J, with 13 bases between. CDR1 and CDR2 from the germline V gene are MNHEY and SVGAGI. The CDR3 extends over 15 amino acids. CDR3 loop: CASTGGASSYNEQFF. The DNA of the CDR3 is TGTGCCAGCACTGGCGGGGCGAGCTCCTACAATGAGCAGTTCTTC.

The chain links TRBV7-9 to TRBJ2-5; unclear D gene. V was trimmed by 5 bases and J by 1 base, leaving 8 bases between them. From germline, CDR1 is SEHNR and CDR2 FQNEAQ (reference sequence). The CDR3 has 13 residues. The CDR3 nucleotides read TGTGCCAGCAGCGGGCAGTTCCAAGAGACCCAGTACTTC. This encodes CASSGQFQETQYF.

The chain's CDR3 is CSVEDVGRGYTF. CDR3 nucleotides: TGCAGCGTTGAAGATGTGGGGCGAGGCTACACCTTC. The chain couples TRBV29-1 to TRBJ1-2, with a tentative D call TRBD1 (5 bases). The CDR3 totals 12 residues. Trimming left V 0 bases short and J 8 bases short, with 10 bases between. Germline V gene data show CDR1 as SQVTM and CDR2 as ANQGSEA.

As DNA, the CDR3 is TGCAGCACAACATCTAGGGAGACCCAGTACTTC. Amino acids: CSTTSRETQYF. The chain uses TRBV29-1 and TRBJ2-4; no definite D call. The better agreement between TRBJ2-5 and the DNA end casts doubt on the J call. Germline V CDR1 and CDR2: SQVTM, ANQGSEA. CDR3 size: 11 residues.

This chain uses TRBV7-8 with TRBJ2-1, with D possibly being TRBD1 (5 bases). This CDR3 has 12 amino acids. With 5 bases removed from V and 6 bases from J, the gap between germline ends came to 8 bases. Germline loops: CDR1 SGHVS, CDR2 FQNEAQ. CDR3 sequence reads: CASSQTGNEQFF. In nucleotides, the CDR3 is TGTGCCAGCAGCCAAACAGGCAATGAGCAGTTCTTC. The full variable domain, completed using reference TRBV7-8 and TRBJ2-1, is GAGVSQSPRYKVAKRGQDVALRCDPISGHVSLFWYQQALGQGPEFLTYFQNEAQLDKSGLPSDRFFAERPEGSVSTLKIQRTQQEDSAVYLCASSQTGNEQFFGPGTRLTVL.

This clonotype was counted a few times. This sequence joins TRBV12-3 or TRBV12-4 and TRBJ2-5; weak D call: TRBD1 (6 bases). With 4 bases removed from V and 1 base from J, the gap between germline ends came to 10 bases. There are 14 residues in the CDR3. The CDR3 region has the DNA TGTGCCAGCAGTTCACAGGGTACCCAAGAGACCCAGTACTTC. The encoded protein is CASSSQGTQETQYF.

This chain uses TRBV7-9 with TRBJ2-5; 10 bases are a match to TRBD2. Per the germline V gene, CDR1 is SEHNR and CDR2 is FQNEAQ (reference sequence). The CDR3 is made up of 15 amino acids. V lost 1 base, J lost 11 bases, and 10 bases stayed unmatched. This CDR3 is CASSLGPGLANEQYF. The CDR3 DNA reads TGTGCCAGCAGCTTAGGACCGGGACTAGCGAATGAGCAGTACTTC.

The V call is TRBV3-1, the J call TRBJ2-7; the D gene could be TRBD1 or TRBD2 (5 bases each). Looked up from germline, CDR1 is LGHDT and CDR2 is YNNKEL (reference sequence). Trimming stripped 6 bases from V and 3 bases from J, with 12 bases between. The CDR3 consists of 13 residues. The CDR3 DNA follows: TGTGCCAGCAGAGGGGACGGATTCTACGAGCAGTACTTC. It yields the protein CASRGDGFYEQYF.

This clonotype turned up a few times. The CDR3 here is CASSPGERYTDTQYF. The CDR3 nucleotides read TGCGCCAGCAGCCCTGGGGAGCGCTACACAGATACGCAGTATTTT. The chain joins TRBV4-3 to TRBJ2-3; TRBD2 is a possible D gene (5 bases). The CDR3 spans 15 residues. The germline V gene has CDR1 LGHNA and CDR2 YSLEER. The V end was cut by 4 bases, the J end by 2 bases, with 13 bases between.

The chain has TRBV27 and TRBJ2-1; 8 bases fit TRBD1. Trimming took 7 bases from V and 6 from J; bases not matched to a gene: 5. CDR3 size: 13 residues. CDR1 is MNHEY, CDR2 SMNVEV, per germline (reference sequence). The CDR3 sequence is CASTGTGFNEQFF. CDR3 nucleotide sequence: TGTGCCAGCACTGGGACAGGCTTCAATGAGCAGTTCTTC.

To note about this clonotype: Since a much larger clone is just one base distant, this may be a read error. The rearrangement joins TRBV10-3 to TRBJ2-5; D uncertain. CDR3 size: 11 residues. Germline CDR1 reads ENHRY; CDR2 reads SYGVKD. The CDR3 reads CASSKLETQYF. In DNA, the CDR3 is TGTGCCAGCAGTAAACTAGAGACCCAGTACTTC.

Only one count was recorded for this clonotype. V usage is TRBV20-1 and J usage is TRBJ2-7; 8 positions agree with TRBD1. V shed 6 bases and J 6 bases; nucleotides not matched to a gene: 10. The germline V gene encodes CDR1 DFQATT and CDR2 SNEGSKA (reference sequence). This CDR3 has 13 amino acids. This CDR3 is CSALRTGNGEQYF. In DNA, the CDR3 is TGCAGTGCCCTCAGGACAGGGAATGGCGAGCAGTACTTC.

V usage is TRBV27 and J usage is TRBJ1-5; 7 bases are a match to TRBD1. The germline CDR1 and CDR2 sequences are MNHEY and SMNVEV (reference sequence). The CDR3 loop spans 15 amino acids. V lost 8 bases, J lost 1 base, and 8 bases stayed unmatched. CDR3 DNA sequence: TGTGCCAGCGATGACAGGGAAGGAAGCAATCAGCCCCAGCATTTT. This encodes CASDDREGSNQPQHF.

To note about this clonotype: One junction end disagrees with the germline gene, perhaps due to a read error. The chain carries TRBV15 and TRBJ2-1, with 14 positions matching TRBD2. Germline values: CDR1 LNHNV, CDR2 YYDKDF (reference sequence). The CDR3 totals 16 residues. The CDR3 here is CATSRGGTSGGNEQFF. The CDR3 DNA is TGTGCCACCAGTAGAGGGGGGACTAGCGGGGGCAATGAGCAGTTCTTC.

V and J are TRBV5-1 and TRBJ2-2; perhaps D is TRBD1 or TRBD2 (6 bases each). This CDR3 region has 15 residues. Trimming shortened V by 5 bases and J by 5 bases, and 16 bases separated the two germline ends. Germline CDR1 is SGHRS and CDR2 is YFSETQ. The CDR3 loop is CASSWKQGGTGELFF. The CDR3, as DNA: TGCGCCAGCAGTTGGAAACAGGGAGGAACCGGGGAGCTGTTTTTT.

The rearrangement links TRBV5-6 to TRBJ1-6; 9 bases match TRBD1. Germline V gene sequence: CDR1 SGHDT, CDR2 YYEEEE. The CDR3 is 16 residues long. V dropped 2 bases and J dropped 9; count of bases not matched to a gene: 9. The CDR3 coding sequence is TGTGCCAGCAGCTTTCGGACAGGGGTAGGAAGTTCACCCCTCCACTTT. This sequence encodes CASSFRTGVGSSPLHF.

V is TRBV12-3 or TRBV12-4 and J is TRBJ2-5; D is possibly TRBD1 or TRBD2 (5 bases each). V dropped 2 bases and J dropped 1 base, with 8 bases sitting between them. The CDR3 is 14 residues long. CDR3 nucleotides: TGTGCCAGCAGTTTAATGGGGACCCAAGAGACCCAGTACTTC. Protein: CASSLMGTQETQYF.

This clonotype has more than one count but fewer than ten. V is TRBV10-3 and J is TRBJ2-7; no clear D. V lost 4 bases to trimming and J lost 5 bases, with 9 bases between them. Germline CDR1 and CDR2: ENHRY and SYGVKD. This CDR3 is 12 amino acids long. The CDR3 DNA sequence: TGTGCCATCAGTGGGTCCCACAACGAGCAGTACTTC. Translated: CAISGSHNEQYF.

The V call is TRBV9, the J call TRBJ2-1, with D unclear. V lost 4 bases to trimming and J lost 1 base, with 12 bases between them. The CDR3 has 15 amino acids. CDR1 and CDR2 (germline): SGDLS, YYNGEE. CDR3 sequence reads: CASSKEVVSYNEQFF. The CDR3 region has the DNA TGTGCCAGCAGCAAAGAGGTGGTTTCCTACAATGAGCAGTTCTTC.

The chain carries TRBV2 and TRBJ2-1; D is undetermined. Trimming cost V 4 bases and J 5 bases, with 15 bases left between them. This CDR3 is built from 15 residues. Germline CDR1 SNHLY, CDR2 FYNNEI. CDR3 protein: CASSARSSGNNEQFF. The CDR3 coding sequence is TGTGCCAGCAGTGCCAGGTCGTCAGGAAACAATGAGCAGTTCTTC.

The gene calls are TRBV5-1 and TRBJ1-4, with D tentatively TRBD1 (5 bases). The CDR3 covers 15 residues. Trimming took off 5 bases at V and 0 bases at J, with 11 bases between the two ends. Germline CDR1 is SGHRS and CDR2 is YFSETQ. The CDR3 sequence is CASRPTGATNEKLFF. CDR3 in DNA: TGCGCCAGCAGACCAACAGGCGCAACTAATGAAAAACTGTTTTTT.

This chain joins TRBV7-8 and TRBJ2-1; the D gene is possibly TRBD2 (6 bases). Germline V lookup: CDR1 SGHVS, CDR2 FQNEAQ. This CDR3 has 14 residues. V lost 4 bases, J lost 5 bases, and 12 bases lay in between. DNA for the CDR3: TGTGCCAGCAGCTCTACGGGAGCCCACAATGAGCAGTTCTTC. It encodes CASSSTGAHNEQFF.